Sequencing of this TCR beta chain was carried out in a study of T-cell memory formation after mild COVID-19. Study overall: Each donor largely had its own TCR clusters. Study outcomes and limitations: Day 15 to 85 contracting clones showed balanced CD4/CD8; later expanders leaned CD4+.

A note on this clonotype: Antigen: not known.

Constant-segment-primed 5'RACE gave TCR alpha and TCR beta cDNA libraries with sample barcodes and UMIs. TCRdb re-called the 5' RACE reads through MiXCR, storing one row per CDR3 protein. The sample carries roughly 260,000 distinct CDR3 sequences, roughly 15% recorded once. Looked up from germline, CDR1 is SQVTM and CDR2 is ANQGSEA. V gave up 4 bases and J gave up 0 bases, with 11 bases separating them. The CDR3 covers 14 residues. The source material was PBMCs or a T cell subset sorted from them (not recorded which). The V gene is TRBV29-1, the J gene TRBJ2-3; either TRBD1 or TRBD2 may supply D (5 bases each). The source is a man between 18 and 35 years old who had mild COVID-19 (a few samples of this study predate the infection). Cell type and time point are not known. The CDR3 is CSVVGWGSTDTQYF. CDR3 bases: TGCAGCGTTGTAGGGTGGGGGAGCACAGATACGCAGTATTTT.